This T cell receptor (beta chain) was found in a study of T cells in Graves' hyperthyroidism and ophthalmopathy. Study-level points and caveats: Model-based prediction identified ophthalmopathy a median roughly 6.1 months prior to its onset.

The CDR3 extends over 18 amino acids. Germline CDR1 SGHAT, CDR2 FQNNGV. Losses at the gene ends were 9 bases for V and 3 bases for J; bases not matched to a gene: 17. In this sample, this clonotype turned up many times. No antigen is known for it. Researchers took RNA transcripts and amplified the TCR beta CDR3 regions from them. The study used the HTBI primer set for a first-round RT-PCR of the TCR CDR3. TCRdb recomputed calls from the multiplex PCR reads with MiXCR, one row per CDR3 protein. The sample records more than 500,000 distinct CDR3 sequences, about 15% being singletons. Sequences were obtained from blood. The chain combines TRBV11-2 with TRBJ2-5; 12 nucleotides agree with TRBD2. The TCR comes from a middle-aged woman with Graves' ophthalmopathy. CDR3 region: CASSKLAGGAGMEETQYF. CDR3 coding DNA: TGTGCCAGTAGTAAACTAGCGGGAGGAGCGGGTATGGAAGAGACCCAGTACTTC.